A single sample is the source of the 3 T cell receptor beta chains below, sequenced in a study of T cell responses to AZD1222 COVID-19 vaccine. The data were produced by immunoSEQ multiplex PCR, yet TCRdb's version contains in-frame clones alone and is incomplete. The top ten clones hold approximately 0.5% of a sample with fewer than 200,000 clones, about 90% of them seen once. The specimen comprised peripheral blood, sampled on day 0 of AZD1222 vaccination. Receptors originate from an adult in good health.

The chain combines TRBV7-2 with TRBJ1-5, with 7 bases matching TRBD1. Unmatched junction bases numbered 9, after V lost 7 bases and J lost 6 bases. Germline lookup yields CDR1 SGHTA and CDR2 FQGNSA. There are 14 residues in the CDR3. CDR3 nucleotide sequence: TGTGCCAGCACCCCGGACAGGCTGGGTCAGCCCCAGCATTTT. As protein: CASTPDRLGQPQHF. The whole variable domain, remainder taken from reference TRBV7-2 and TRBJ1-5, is GAGVSQSPSNKVTEKGKDVELRCDPISGHTALYWYRQSLGQGLEFLIYFQGNSAPDKSGLPSDRFSAERTGGSVSTLTIQRTQQEDSAVYLCASTPDRLGQPQHFGDGTRLSIL.

As DNA, the CDR3 is TGTGCCAGCAGTCCGGGGAGTCGAGATTCACCCCTCCACTTT. It is translated as CASSPGSRDSPLHF. The J gene is TRBJ1-6, the V gene TRBV6-6; D not resolved. Germline loops: CDR1 MNHNY, CDR2 SVGAGI (reference sequence). V lost 5 bases to trimming and J lost 8 bases, with 13 bases between them. The CDR3 loop spans 14 amino acids.

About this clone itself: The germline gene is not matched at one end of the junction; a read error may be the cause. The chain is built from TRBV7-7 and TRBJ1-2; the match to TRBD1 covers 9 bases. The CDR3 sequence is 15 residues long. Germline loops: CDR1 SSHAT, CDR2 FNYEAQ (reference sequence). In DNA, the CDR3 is TGTGCTAGCAGCCCAGGACAGGGGAGAGACTATGGCTACACCTTC. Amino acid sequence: CASSPGQGRDYGYTF. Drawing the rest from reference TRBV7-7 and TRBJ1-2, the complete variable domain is GAGVSQSPRYKVTKRGQDVTLRCDPISSHATLYWYQQALGQGPEFLTYFNYEAQPDKSGLPSDRFSAERPEGSISTLTIQRTEQRDSAMYRCASSPGQGRDYGYTFGSGTRLTVV.